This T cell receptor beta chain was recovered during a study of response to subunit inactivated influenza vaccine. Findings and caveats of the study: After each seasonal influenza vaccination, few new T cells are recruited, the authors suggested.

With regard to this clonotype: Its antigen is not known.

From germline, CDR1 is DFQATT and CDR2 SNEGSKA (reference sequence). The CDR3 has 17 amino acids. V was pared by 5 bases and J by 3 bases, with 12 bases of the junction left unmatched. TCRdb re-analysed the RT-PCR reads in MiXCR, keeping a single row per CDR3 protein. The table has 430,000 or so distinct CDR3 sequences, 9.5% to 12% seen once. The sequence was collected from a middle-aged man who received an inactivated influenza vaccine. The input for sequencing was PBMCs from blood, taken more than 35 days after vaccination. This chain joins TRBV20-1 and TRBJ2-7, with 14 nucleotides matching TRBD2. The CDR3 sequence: CSADGTSGRGTGYEQYF. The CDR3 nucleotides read TGCAGTGCTGACGGGACTAGCGGGAGAGGGACTGGCTACGAGCAGTACTTC.